This T cell receptor (beta chain) was sequenced in a study of blood T cell repertoires in COVID-19. Study in general: Samples of COVID-19 (acute and convalescent) were obtained from the United States, Italy and Spain. T cells, B-cell-depleted T cells, or PBMCs provided the cDNA or gDNA that served as material.

The CDR3 loop spans 14 amino acids. CDR1 and CDR2 (germline): SQVTM, ANQGSEA. V was pared by 4 bases and J by 6 bases, with 16 bases between. Authors' methods: Scientists estimated how many nucleated cells there were by amplifying reference gene primers. This table comes from immunoSEQ multiplex PCR, and its TCRdb copy is limited to in-frame clones, with some not included. V, J and clone size derive from that table, while D and trimming were established from the DNA sequence. The sample shows about 160,000 clones, around nine tenths of them seen only once. This rearrangement joins TRBV29-1 to TRBJ2-1, with D perhaps matching TRBD2 (5 bases). This receptor was identified in a man aged 50-59 years with acute or convalescent COVID-19. What was sequenced was peripheral blood. CDR3 sequence reads: CSVVLQRIANEQFF. The CDR3, as DNA: TGCAGCGTTGTATTGCAGCGGATCGCCAATGAGCAGTTCTTC.